This TCR beta chain was profiled in a study of cytomegalovirus exposure and HLA in healthy donors. The study, taken as a whole, reports: TCR beta V- and J-gene trimming, according to a later analysis, was linked to a missense DCLRE1C variant.

Primers for the PCR totalled 60 Vbeta and 13 Jbeta. Sequenced by immunoSEQ multiplex PCR; TCRdb stores in-frame clones only, minus some. The repertoire holds about 110,000 clones, around three quarters seen once, with around 7.7% in the top ten. With respect to this clone: What it binds is unknown. One junction end does not reproduce the germline sequence, and a read error may be involved.

The CDR3 has 17 amino acids. CDR1 is SGHNT, CDR2 YYREEE, per germline (reference sequence). The genes are TRBV5-4 and TRBJ2-4; 8 bases agree with TRBD2. This clonotype was sampled from a woman between 45 and 65 years old in good health and CMV-seropositive. The specimen sequenced was PBMCs. The CDR3 reads CASSFLMETGGRNSQYF. Written as DNA, the CDR3 is TGTGCCAGCAGCTTTCTAATGGAGACGGGGGGGAGGAACAGTCAGTACTTC.